These T cell receptor beta chains were read from a single sample in a study of T-cell reconstitution after alpha-beta-depleted transplantation in children. TCRdb analysed the PCR reads with MiXCR anew, one entry per CDR3 protein. This sample has over 200,000 distinct CDR3 sequences, with roughly 9.1% found just once. Sequencing used PBMCs, mostly from graft donor cells, obtained 360 days after TCRalphabeta/CD19-depleted stem cell transplant. These receptors all stem from a male patient aged 2 to 9 who had a stem cell transplant for acute myeloid leukemia, so the T cells may come from the graft donor. The conserved cysteine and the conserved F or W are not part of the CDR3 here. Each record gives: CDR3 protein, V gene, J gene, D gene. A D gene is named only where the DNA matches it firmly.

SARPGPMGTEAF	TRBV20-1	TRBJ1-1	.
ASSQTSAHSDTQY	TRBV7-9	TRBJ2-3	TRBD2
ASSLVGSGSVQY	TRBV12-3/TRBV12-4	TRBJ2-4	.
AISSSGTGANVLT	TRBV10-3	TRBJ2-6	.
ASSSGDPSYEQY	TRBV28	TRBJ2-7	.
ASSLVWMNTEAF	TRBV5-1	TRBJ1-1	.
SARPPGTSGGFEQF	TRBV20-1	TRBJ2-1	TRBD2
AAQKPYYEQY	TRBV10-3	TRBJ2-7	.
ASSLWDRGTDTQY	TRBV5-1	TRBJ2-3	TRBD1
SVEPRGAGGETQY	TRBV29-1	TRBJ2-5	.
ASSFKQPRGTGELF	TRBV12-3/TRBV12-4	TRBJ2-2	.
ASSSDGELF	TRBV6-5	TRBJ2-2	.
ASSLVVRQGGNEQF	TRBV7-6	TRBJ2-1	TRBD1
ATRNLLQGYNEQF	TRBV15	TRBJ2-1	.
ASEAQGLGTQY	TRBV2	TRBJ2-5	.
ASSEMRGGGDGYT	TRBV2	TRBJ1-2	.
AISGDREYQPQH	TRBV10-3	TRBJ1-5	TRBD1
ASSFRGGVAKNIQY	TRBV5-1	TRBJ2-4	.
ASSLVAGGQGYEQY	TRBV7-2	TRBJ2-7	.